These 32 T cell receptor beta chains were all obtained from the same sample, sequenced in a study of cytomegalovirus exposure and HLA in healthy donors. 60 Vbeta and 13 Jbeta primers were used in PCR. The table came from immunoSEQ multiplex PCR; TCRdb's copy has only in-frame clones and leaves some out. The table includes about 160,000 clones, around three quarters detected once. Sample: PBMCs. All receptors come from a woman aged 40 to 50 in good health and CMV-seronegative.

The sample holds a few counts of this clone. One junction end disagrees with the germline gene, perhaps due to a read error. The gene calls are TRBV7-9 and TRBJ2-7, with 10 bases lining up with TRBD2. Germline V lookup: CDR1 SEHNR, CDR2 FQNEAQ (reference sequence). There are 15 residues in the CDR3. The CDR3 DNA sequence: TGCGCCAGCAGCCAAGCTAGCGGGGGCTCCTACGAGCAGTACTTC. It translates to CASSQASGGSYEQYF.

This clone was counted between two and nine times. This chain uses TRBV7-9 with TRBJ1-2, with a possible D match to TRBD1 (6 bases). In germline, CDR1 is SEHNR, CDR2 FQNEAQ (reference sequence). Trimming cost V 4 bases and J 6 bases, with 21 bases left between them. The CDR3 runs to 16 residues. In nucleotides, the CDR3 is TGTGCCAGCAGCTCATTGTACGGTTCGGGGGGCGATGGCTACACCTTC. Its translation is CASSSLYGSGGDGYTF.

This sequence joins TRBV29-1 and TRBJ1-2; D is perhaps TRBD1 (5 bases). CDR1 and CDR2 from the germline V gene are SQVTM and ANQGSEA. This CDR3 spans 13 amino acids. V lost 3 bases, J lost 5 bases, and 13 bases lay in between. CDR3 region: CSVEVGEGYGYTF. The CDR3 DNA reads TGCAGCGTTGAGGTGGGGGAGGGGTATGGCTACACCTTC.

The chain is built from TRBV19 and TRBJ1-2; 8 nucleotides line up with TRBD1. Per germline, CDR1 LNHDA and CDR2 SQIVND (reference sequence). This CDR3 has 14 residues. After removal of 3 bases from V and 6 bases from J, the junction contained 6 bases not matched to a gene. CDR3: CASSIRQGRHGYTF. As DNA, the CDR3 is TGTGCCAGTAGTATTCGACAGGGGAGGCATGGCTACACCTTC.

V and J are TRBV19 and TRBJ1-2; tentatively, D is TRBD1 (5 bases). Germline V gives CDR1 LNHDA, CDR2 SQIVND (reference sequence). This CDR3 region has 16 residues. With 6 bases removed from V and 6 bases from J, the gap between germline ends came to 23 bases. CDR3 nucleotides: TGTGCCAGTAGCGGACAAGGGGTTGCCCGGTCGGATGGCTACACCTTC. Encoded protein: CASSGQGVARSDGYTF.

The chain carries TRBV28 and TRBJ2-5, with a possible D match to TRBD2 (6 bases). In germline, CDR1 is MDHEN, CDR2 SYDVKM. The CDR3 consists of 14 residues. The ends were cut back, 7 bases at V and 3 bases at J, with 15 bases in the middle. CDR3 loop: CASTLGGYEETQYF. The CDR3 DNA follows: TGTGCCAGCACCCTGGGGGGATACGAAGAGACCCAGTACTTC.

CDR3: CASRGVPEKLFF. The CDR3 DNA sequence: TGTGCCAGCCGGGGGGTTCCGGAAAAACTGTTTTTT. The rearrangement joins TRBV6-1 to TRBJ1-4; the D gene is possibly TRBD1 (5 bases). The CDR3 sequence is 12 residues long. Trimming stripped 8 bases from V and 8 bases from J, with 12 bases between. The V gene's germline CDR1 is MNHNS and CDR2 SASEGT.

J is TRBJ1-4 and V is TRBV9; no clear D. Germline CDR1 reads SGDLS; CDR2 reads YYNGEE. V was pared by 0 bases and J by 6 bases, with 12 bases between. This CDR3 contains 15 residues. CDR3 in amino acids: CASSVGQATDEKLFF. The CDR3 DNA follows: TGTGCCAGCAGCGTAGGGCAGGCCACAGATGAAAAACTGTTTTTT.

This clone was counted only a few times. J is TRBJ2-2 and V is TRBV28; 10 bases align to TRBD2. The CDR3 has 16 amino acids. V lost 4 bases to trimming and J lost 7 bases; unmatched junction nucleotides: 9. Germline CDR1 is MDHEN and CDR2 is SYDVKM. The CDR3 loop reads CASSSPSSGGVGELFF. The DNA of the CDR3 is TGTGCCAGCAGTTCCCCTTCTAGCGGGGGCGTCGGGGAGCTGTTTTTT.

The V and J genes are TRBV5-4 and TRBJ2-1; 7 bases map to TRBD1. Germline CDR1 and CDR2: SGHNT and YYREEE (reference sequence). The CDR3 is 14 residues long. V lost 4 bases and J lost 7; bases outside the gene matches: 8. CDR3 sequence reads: CASSLRDSVNEQFF. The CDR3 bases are TGTGCCAGCAGCCTCCGGGACAGTGTAAATGAGCAGTTCTTC.

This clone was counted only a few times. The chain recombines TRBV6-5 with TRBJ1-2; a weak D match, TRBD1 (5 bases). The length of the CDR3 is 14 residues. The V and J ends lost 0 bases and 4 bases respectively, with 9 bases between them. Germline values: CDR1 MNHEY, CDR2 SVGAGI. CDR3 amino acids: CASSYSGQVYGYTF. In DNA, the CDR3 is TGTGCCAGCAGTTACTCGGGGCAGGTCTATGGCTACACCTTC.

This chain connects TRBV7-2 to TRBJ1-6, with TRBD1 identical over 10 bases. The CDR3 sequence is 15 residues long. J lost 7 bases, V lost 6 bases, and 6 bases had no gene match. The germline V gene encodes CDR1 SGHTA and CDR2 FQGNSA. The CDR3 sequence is CASREPGQGNSPLHF. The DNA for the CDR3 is TGTGCCAGCAGAGAACCGGGACAGGGGAATTCACCCCTCCACTTT.

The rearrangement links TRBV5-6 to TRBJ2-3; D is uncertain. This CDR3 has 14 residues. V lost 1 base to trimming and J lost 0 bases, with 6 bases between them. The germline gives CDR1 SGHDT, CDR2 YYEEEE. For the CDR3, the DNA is TGTGCCAGCAGCTTGCGGTCGAGCACAGATACGCAGTATTTT. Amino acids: CASSLRSSTDTQYF.

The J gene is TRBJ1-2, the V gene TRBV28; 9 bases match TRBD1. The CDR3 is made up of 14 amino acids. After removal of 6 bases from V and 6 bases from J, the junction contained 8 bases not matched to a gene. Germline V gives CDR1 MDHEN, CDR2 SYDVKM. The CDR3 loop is CASRTGGAKNGYTF. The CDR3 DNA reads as TGTGCCAGCAGAACAGGGGGCGCGAAGAATGGCTACACCTTC.

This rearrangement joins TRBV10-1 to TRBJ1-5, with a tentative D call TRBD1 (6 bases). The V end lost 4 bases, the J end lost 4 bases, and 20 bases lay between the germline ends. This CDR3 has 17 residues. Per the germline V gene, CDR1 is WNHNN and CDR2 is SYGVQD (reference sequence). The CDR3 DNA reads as TGCGCCAGCAGTGTTGAGAGGAGACAGGCCTTTAATCAGCCCCAGCATTTT. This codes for CASSVERRQAFNQPQHF.

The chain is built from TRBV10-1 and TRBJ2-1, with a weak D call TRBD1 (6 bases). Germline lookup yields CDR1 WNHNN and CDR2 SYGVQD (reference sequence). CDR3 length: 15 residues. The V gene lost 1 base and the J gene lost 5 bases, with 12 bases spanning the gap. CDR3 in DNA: TGCGCCAGCAGTGAGTTTGTGGGGGCTAACAATGAGCAGTTCTTC. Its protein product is CASSEFVGANNEQFF.

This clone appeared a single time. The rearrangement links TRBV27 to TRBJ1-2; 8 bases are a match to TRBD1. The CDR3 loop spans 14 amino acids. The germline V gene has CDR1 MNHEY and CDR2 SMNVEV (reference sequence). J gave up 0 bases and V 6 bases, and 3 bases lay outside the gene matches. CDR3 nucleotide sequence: TGTGCCAGCAGCCGGACAGGGTCTAACTATGGCTACACCTTC. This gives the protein CASSRTGSNYGYTF.

The CDR3 region is CASSQLLQGANTEAFF. The CDR3 coding sequence is TGTGCCAGCAGCCAGTTGCTACAGGGGGCAAACACTGAAGCTTTCTTT. The V gene is TRBV4-2, the J gene TRBJ1-1; 9 nucleotides line up with TRBD1. Germline V gene sequence: CDR1 LGHNA, CDR2 YNFKEQ. V shed 3 bases, J shed 2 bases, and the junction held 7 bases outside the gene matches. This CDR3 is 16 amino acids long.

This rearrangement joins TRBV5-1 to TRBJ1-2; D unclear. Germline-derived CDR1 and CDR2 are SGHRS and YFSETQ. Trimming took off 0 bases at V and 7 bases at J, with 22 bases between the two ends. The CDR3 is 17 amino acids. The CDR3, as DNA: TGCGCCAGCAGCTTGGCCGGTGGCGGTCGAGTATTGGGTGGCTACACCTTC. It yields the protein CASSLAGGGRVLGGYTF. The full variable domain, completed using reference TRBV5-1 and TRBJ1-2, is KAGVTQTPRYLIKTRGQQVTLSCSPISGHRSVSWYQQTPGQGLQFLFEYFSETQRNKGNFPGRFSGRQFSNSRSEMNVSTLELGDSALYLCASSLAGGGRVLGGYTFGSGTRLTVV.

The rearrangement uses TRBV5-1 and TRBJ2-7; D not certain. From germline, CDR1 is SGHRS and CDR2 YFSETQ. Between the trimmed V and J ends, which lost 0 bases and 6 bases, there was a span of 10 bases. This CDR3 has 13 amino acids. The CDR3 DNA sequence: TGCGCCAGCAGCTTGGTTGTGGCCACCGAGCAGTACTTC. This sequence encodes CASSLVVATEQYF.

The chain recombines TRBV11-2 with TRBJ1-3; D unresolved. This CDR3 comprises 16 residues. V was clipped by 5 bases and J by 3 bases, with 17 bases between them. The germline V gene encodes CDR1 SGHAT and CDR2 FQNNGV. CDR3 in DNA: TGTGCCAGCAGCGACCAGTTCTGGACTTTTGGAAACACCATATATTTT. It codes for CASSDQFWTFGNTIYF.

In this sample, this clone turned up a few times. As DNA, the CDR3 is TGCGCCAGCAGCCCCCTTCCTTCGACTTTGGGGCTTGGCTACACCTTC. It yields the protein CASSPLPSTLGLGYTF. V is TRBV5-1 and J is TRBJ1-2; tentative D call: TRBD1 (5 bases). The CDR3 covers 16 residues. The germline V and J ends were trimmed by 4 bases and 7 bases, with 23 bases remaining between them. Per germline, CDR1 SGHRS and CDR2 YFSETQ.

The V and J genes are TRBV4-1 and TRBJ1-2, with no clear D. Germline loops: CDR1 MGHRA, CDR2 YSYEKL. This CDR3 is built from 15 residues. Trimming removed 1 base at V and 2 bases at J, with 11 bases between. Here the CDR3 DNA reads TGCGCCAGCAGCCAAGTTTTCACAGACAACTATGGCTACACCTTC. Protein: CASSQVFTDNYGYTF.

CDR3 region: CASSVGLAGRSDTQYF. Here the CDR3 DNA reads TGTGCCAGCAGCGTAGGACTAGCGGGGAGGTCAGATACGCAGTATTTT. The V call is TRBV9, the J call TRBJ2-3; 11 nucleotides align to TRBD2. Germline V gene sequence: CDR1 SGDLS, CDR2 YYNGEE. V lost 0 bases to trimming and J lost 4 bases; unmatched junction nucleotides: 4. This CDR3 contains 16 residues.

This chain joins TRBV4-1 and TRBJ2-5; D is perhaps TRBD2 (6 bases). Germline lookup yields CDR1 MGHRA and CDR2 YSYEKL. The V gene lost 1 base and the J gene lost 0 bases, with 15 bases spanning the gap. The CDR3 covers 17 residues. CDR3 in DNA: TGCGCCAGCAGCCAAGGATCGTCGCGGGGATACCAAGAGACCCAGTACTTC. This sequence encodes CASSQGSSRGYQETQYF.

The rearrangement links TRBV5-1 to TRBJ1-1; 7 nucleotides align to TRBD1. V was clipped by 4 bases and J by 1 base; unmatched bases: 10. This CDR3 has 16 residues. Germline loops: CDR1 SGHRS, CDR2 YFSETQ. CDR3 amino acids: CASSLSLGQSNTEAFF. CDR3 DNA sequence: TGCGCCAGCAGCCTATCACTGGGACAGTCGAACACTGAAGCTTTCTTT.

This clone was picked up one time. Here the CDR3 DNA reads TGTGCCAGCAGCTTAAGTGCGGCGGGCCCCTACGAGCAGTACTTC. Its translation: CASSLSAAGPYEQYF. The chain couples TRBV7-3 to TRBJ2-7, with D perhaps TRBD2 (5 bases). CDR3 length: 15 residues. Trimming cost V 1 base and J 2 bases, with 12 bases left between them. CDR1 is SGHTA, CDR2 FQGTGA, per germline.

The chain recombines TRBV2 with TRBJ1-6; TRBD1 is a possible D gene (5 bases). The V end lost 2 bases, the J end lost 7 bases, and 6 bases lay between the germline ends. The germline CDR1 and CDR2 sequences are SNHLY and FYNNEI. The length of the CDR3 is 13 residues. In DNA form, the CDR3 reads TGTGCCAGCAGTGAAAGGGGAAATTCACCCCTCCACTTT. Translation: CASSERGNSPLHF.

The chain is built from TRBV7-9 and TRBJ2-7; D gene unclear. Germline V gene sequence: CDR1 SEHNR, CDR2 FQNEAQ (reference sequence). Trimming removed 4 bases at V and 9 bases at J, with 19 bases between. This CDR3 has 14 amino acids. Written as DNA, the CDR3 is TGTGCCAGCAGCTCAACCGGGTTTCCGGCCTCGCAGTACTTC. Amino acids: CASSSTGFPASQYF.

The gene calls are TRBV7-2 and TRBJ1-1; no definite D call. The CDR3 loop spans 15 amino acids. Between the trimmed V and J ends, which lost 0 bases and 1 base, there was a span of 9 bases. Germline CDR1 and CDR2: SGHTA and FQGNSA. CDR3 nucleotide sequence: TGTGCCAGCAGCTTAGCGCCCCAGCGGAACACTGAAGCTTTCTTT. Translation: CASSLAPQRNTEAFF. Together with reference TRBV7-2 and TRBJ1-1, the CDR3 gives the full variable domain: GAGVSQSPSNKVTEKGKDVELRCDPISGHTALYWYRQSLGQGLEFLIYFQGNSAPDKSGLPSDRFSAERTGGSVSTLTIQRTQQEDSAVYLCASSLAPQRNTEAFFGQGTRLTVV.

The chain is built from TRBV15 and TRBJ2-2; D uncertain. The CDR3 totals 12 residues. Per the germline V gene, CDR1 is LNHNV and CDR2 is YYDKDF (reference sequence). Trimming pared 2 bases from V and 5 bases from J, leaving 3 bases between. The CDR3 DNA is TGTGCCACCAGCAGACTAACCGGGGAGCTGTTTTTT. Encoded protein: CATSRLTGELFF. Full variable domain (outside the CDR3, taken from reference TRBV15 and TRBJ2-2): DAMVIQNPRYQVTQFGKPVTLSCSQTLNHNVMYWYQQKSSQAPKLLFHYYDKDFNNEADTPDNFQSRRPNTSFCFLDIRSPGLGDTAMYLCATSRLTGELFFGEGSRLTVL.

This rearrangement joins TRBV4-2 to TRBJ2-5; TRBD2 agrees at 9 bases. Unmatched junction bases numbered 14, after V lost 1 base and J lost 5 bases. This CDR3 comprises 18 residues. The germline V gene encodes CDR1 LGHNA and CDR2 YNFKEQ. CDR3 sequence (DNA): TGTGCCAGCAGCCAAGGCTTAGGCGGGGGGGCCGTTAGGGAGACCCAGTACTTC. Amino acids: CASSQGLGGGAVRETQYF.